This T cell receptor beta chain derives from a study of cytomegalovirus exposure and HLA in healthy donors. This CDR3 is built from 13 residues. Germline trimming cut 7 bases from V and 4 bases from J; bases unmatched to any gene: 5. Germline values: CDR1 MNHEY, CDR2 SVGAGI. The study ran its PCR with 60 Vbeta and 13 Jbeta primers. Clones were read by immunoSEQ multiplex PCR, and TCRdb kept only the in-frame ones, dropping some. This table has approximately 200,000 clones, about four fifths appearing once. This clone was seen once. Sequenced material: PBMCs. This TCR came from a girl aged 10-17 years in good health and CMV-seropositive. This chain connects TRBV6-5 to TRBJ2-5; 8 nucleotides match TRBD2. The CDR3 sequence: CASMVAGRETQYF. The CDR3 nucleotides are TGTGCCAGCATGGTAGCGGGGAGAGAGACCCAGTACTTC.